The present T cell receptor beta chain was sequenced within a study of control samples from healthy donors and cancer patients. Trimming shortened V by 0 bases and J by 4 bases, and 14 bases separated the two germline ends. Germline V gene sequence: CDR1 SGDLS, CDR2 YYNGEE. The CDR3 has 16 amino acids. The method was immunoSEQ multiplex PCR; TCRdb's version includes in-frame clones alone and lacks a portion of them. The table has approximately 97,000 clones, 92% seen once; the top ten hold 2% to 2.5%. The source material was blood. The chain links TRBV9 to TRBJ1-3, with D hard to call. The receptor was derived from a woman aged 18 to 35 in good health. CDR3 sequence reads: CASSVEDSSLGNTIYF. The DNA for the CDR3 is TGTGCCAGCAGCGTAGAAGACTCCTCCCTAGGAAACACCATATATTTT.